This T cell receptor (beta chain) was sequenced during a study of CD8+CD57+ T cells in acquired aplastic anemia. Looking at the study overall: Sorted CD4+ and CD8+ cells gave an average of approximately 3.4 ug of DNA.

Broader study findings: Patients and controls shared twenty-nine CD8+ CDR3 sequences, highly expressed in patients.

Before being chosen for sequencing, patients had shown CD8+CD57+ cell expansion by flow cytometry. The template for TCR beta VDJ and CDR3 sequence profiling was genomic DNA. TCRdb analysed the reads with MiXCR anew, one entry per CDR3 protein. The sample shows some 150,000 distinct CDR3 sequences, 65% to 75% of them seen only once. As concerns this clonotype: Its antigen is unidentified.

Trimming cost V 5 bases and J 4 bases, with 9 bases left between them. This CDR3 comprises 12 residues. In germline, CDR1 is SEHNR, CDR2 FQNEAQ (reference sequence). The chain links TRBV7-9 to TRBJ2-7, with unresolved D. The sequenced sample was sorted CD4+, CD8+, or CD8+CD57+ T cells (not recorded which) from PBMCs. The TCR originated in a human donor with aplastic anemia. The CDR3 DNA reads as TGTGCCAGCAGCAAAAGGGCTTACGAGCAGTACTTC. Translated: CASSKRAYEQYF. The whole variable domain, filled in from reference TRBV7-9 and TRBJ2-7, reads DTGVSQNPRHKITKRGQNVTFRCDPISEHNRLYWYRQTLGQGPEFLTYFQNEAQLEKSRLLSDRFSAERPKGSFSTLEIQRTEQGDSAMYLCASSKRAYEQYFGPGTRLTVT.